This TCR beta chain was recorded in a study of blood T cells in healthy people across ages. Whole-study context: Capturing about one barcoded beta molecule per two T cells was achieved by template switching.

CDR3 size: 13 residues. A second PCR, run for 7 to 11 cycles, used a sample-barcoded 5' primer plus a J-beta primer mix. One entry per CDR3 protein results from TCRdb running MiXCR on the 5' RACE reads. The profile covers fewer than 2,000,000 distinct CDR3 sequences, with around 35% appearing a single time and approximately 10% taken by the ten largest. PBMCs were isolated at a quantity of at least 6 million per sample. Total RNA extraction produced at least 5 micrograms (per sample) for the study. This clonotype was observed a few times. What was sequenced was blood. This clonotype was obtained from a woman younger than 45 in good health. V gene TRBV21-1 combines with J gene TRBJ1-5; the table's D call of TRBD1 was not tested on the DNA. TRBV21-1 is recorded as a pseudogene. The CDR3 nucleotides are TGTGCCAGCAGCCCCCCATGCAATCAGCCCCAGCATTTT. Its protein product is CASSPPCNQPQHF.